This T cell receptor beta chain came from a study of T cell responses to AZD1222 COVID-19 vaccine. General study findings and limits: Baseline testing showed seropositivity in only six or seven AZD1222 recipients. White British ancestry dominated among donors, who included more females, and clonal diversity was possibly underestimated.

As regards this clone: What it binds is unknown.

This CDR3 contains 14 residues. Trimming removed 2 bases at V and 7 bases at J, with 9 bases between. Germline loops: CDR1 KGHSH, CDR2 LQKENI. The method was immunoSEQ multiplex PCR; TCRdb's version includes in-frame clones alone and lacks a portion of them. This sample carries roughly 120,000 clones, roughly 92% of them seen once, and the ten largest clones take less than 2.5%. The chain employs TRBV18 and TRBJ1-6; tentatively, D is TRBD1 (6 bases). Sequencing used peripheral blood, obtained 28 days after the second AZD1222 dose. The TCR was taken from an adult who received the AZD1222 COVID-19 vaccine. The DNA for the CDR3 is TGTGCCAGCTCACCAACCCAGGGGAATTCACCCCTCCACTTT. This gives the protein CASSPTQGNSPLHF.